This record looks at one T cell receptor beta chain sequence and its context. These data are taken from a study of T cell responses to AZD1222 COVID-19 vaccine. Overall study: Pooled samples include second doses given at about 4 or 12 weeks.

Produced via immunoSEQ multiplex PCR; TCRdb's table is partial and in-frame only. Of around 130,000 clones listed, 86% are singletons. The clonotype comes from an adult in good health. Sequenced material: peripheral blood, taken on day 0 of AZD1222 vaccination.

The CDR3 nucleotides are TGTGCCAGCAGCTTTGGACTAGCAAGCCAAGAGACCCAGTACTTC. Residues: CASSFGLASQETQYF. V and J are TRBV7-9 and TRBJ2-5; TRBD2 agrees at 8 bases. The CDR3 is 15 residues long. The germline CDR1 and CDR2 sequences are SEHNR and FQNEAQ (reference sequence). With 3 bases clipped from V and 1 base from J, the junction kept 4 bases outside the gene matches.